One and the same sample provided the 27 T cell receptor beta chains below, sequenced in a study of blood T cells in healthy people across ages. A second PCR of roughly 7 to 11 cycles used a sample-barcoded 5' primer and a J-beta primer mix. TCRdb analysed the 5' RACE reads with MiXCR anew, one entry per CDR3 protein. This sample has around 1,100,000 distinct CDR3 sequences; less than 45% occur once, and the top ten carry about an eighth. The sample comprised blood. These receptors were obtained from a man between 18 and 35 years old in good health.

This sequence joins TRBV7-8 and TRBJ1-3, with 7 bases lining up with TRBD1. V dropped 5 bases and J dropped 4; count of bases not matched to a gene: 8. The CDR3 has 15 residues. Germline V lookup: CDR1 SGHVS, CDR2 FQNEAQ. The CDR3: CASSTDRQEGNTIYF. CDR3 sequence (DNA): TGTGCCAGCAGCACGGACAGGCAGGAGGGAAACACCATATATTTT.

This clonotype was observed a handful of times. The chain has TRBV2 and TRBJ1-2, with 7 bases identical to TRBD1. Germline V lookup: CDR1 SNHLY, CDR2 FYNNEI. CDR3 length: 12 residues. V lost 6 bases, J lost 8 bases, and 6 bases stayed unmatched. The CDR3 spells CASRDRLQGYTF. The CDR3 coding sequence is TGTGCCAGCAGGGACAGGCTTCAGGGCTACACCTTC.

The chain carries TRBV13 and TRBJ2-4; 11 bases agree with TRBD2. The closer fit of TRBJ2-5 to the DNA end suggests the J call may be wrong. The CDR3 runs 16 residues. Per germline, CDR1 PRHDT and CDR2 FYEKMQ (reference sequence). The CDR3 protein is CASSFPGLAAKETQYF. The CDR3 DNA reads as TGTGCCAGCAGCTTCCCGGGACTAGCGGCCAAAGAGACCCAGTACTTC.

In its sample, this clonotype was seen a few times. The chain couples TRBV9 to TRBJ2-3; D remains ambiguous. Germline V gene lookup returns CDR1 SGDLS and CDR2 YYNGEE. There are 15 residues in the CDR3. Deletions cut 4 bases from V and 0 bases from J, with 12 bases between. CDR3 amino acids: CASSPQTASTDTQYF. CDR3 in DNA: TGTGCCAGCAGCCCCCAAACAGCTAGCACAGATACGCAGTATTTT.

This clonotype was recorded a few times. V and J are TRBV6-5 and TRBJ2-3, with unresolved D. The ends were cut back, 6 bases at V and 1 base at J, with 14 bases in the middle. In germline, CDR1 is MNHEY, CDR2 SVGAGI. The CDR3 runs to 15 residues. CDR3 amino acids: CASSPVGRRTDTQYF. CDR3 sequence (DNA): TGTGCCAGCAGCCCGGTGGGCCGACGCACAGATACGCAGTATTTT.

This clonotype showed up just a few times. V is TRBV25-1 and J is TRBJ1-2; D gene unclear. The length of the CDR3 is 13 residues. Germline loops: CDR1 MGHDK, CDR2 SYGVNS. The CDR3 protein is CAGRVPWNYGYTF. DNA of the CDR3: TGTGCAGGAAGAGTTCCTTGGAACTATGGCTACACCTTC.

V and J are TRBV10-3 and TRBJ2-7, with D uncertain. Germline V lookup: CDR1 ENHRY, CDR2 SYGVKD. This CDR3 region has 14 residues. Trimming took 0 bases from V and 7 from J, leaving 13 bases between them. The CDR3 nucleotides are TGTGCCATCAGTGAGTCGATGGATGTACGGGAGCAGTACTTC. This sequence encodes CAISESMDVREQYF.

Comment on this clonotype: The junction does not match germline at one end; this may be a read error. The rearrangement links TRBV7-2 to TRBJ1-3, with D uncertain. This CDR3 is 14 amino acids long. Germline V gene lookup returns CDR1 SGHTA and CDR2 FQGNSA. The chain's CDR3 is CAGSLNFGVGTIYF. CDR3 DNA sequence: TGTGCCGGCAGCTTAAATTTCGGGGTCGGCACCATATATTTT.

The V gene is TRBV7-2, the J gene TRBJ2-1; 11 positions agree with TRBD2. Trimming at V came to 1 base and at J to 4 bases, leaving 3 bases not matched to a gene. The CDR3 is made up of 16 amino acids. From germline, CDR1 is SGHTA and CDR2 FQGNSA. CDR3 protein: CASSLVASGGYNEQFF. CDR3 bases: TGTGCCAGCAGCTTAGTGGCTAGCGGGGGGTACAATGAGCAGTTCTTC.

CDR3 sequence: CASSFDRATGELFF. The CDR3 nucleotides are TGCGCCAGCAGCTTTGACAGGGCCACCGGGGAGCTGTTTTTT. The chain is built from TRBV5-1 and TRBJ2-2; 7 nucleotides agree with TRBD1. The CDR3 has 14 residues. V was pared by 2 bases and J by 4 bases, with 2 bases of the junction left unmatched. Germline V CDR1 and CDR2: SGHRS, YFSETQ.

This clonotype was recorded a few times. This chain joins TRBV9 and TRBJ1-6, with TRBD1 matching over 7 bases. CDR3 length equals 14 residues. Germline trimming cut 5 bases from V and 5 bases from J; bases unmatched to any gene: 4. In germline, CDR1 is SGDLS, CDR2 YYNGEE. The CDR3 loop reads CASRYGTDNSPLHF. CDR3 sequence (DNA): TGTGCCAGCAGGTACGGGACAGATAATTCACCCCTCCACTTT.

The V call is TRBV6-1, the J call TRBJ1-5; 8 bases align to TRBD1. V shed 7 bases, J shed 3 bases, and the junction held 5 bases outside the gene matches. CDR1 is MNHNS and CDR2 is SASEGT in the germline V gene. This CDR3 contains 14 residues. CDR3 amino acids: CASTRTGINQPQHF. For the CDR3, the DNA is TGTGCCAGCACTCGGACAGGGATCAATCAGCCCCAGCATTTT.

The chain combines TRBV20-1 with TRBJ1-5; 9 bases are a match to TRBD1. With 6 bases clipped from V and 4 bases from J, the junction kept 10 bases outside the gene matches. This CDR3 region has 15 residues. Germline V gives CDR1 DFQATT, CDR2 SNEGSKA (reference sequence). The CDR3 protein is CSARTGADTNQPQHF. In DNA, the CDR3 is TGCAGTGCGCGGACAGGGGCCGACACTAATCAGCCCCAGCATTTT.

The chain uses TRBV5-1 and TRBJ2-3; D possibly matches TRBD1 or TRBD2 (7 bases each). CDR1 SGHRS and CDR2 YFSETQ come from the germline V gene. The CDR3 is 14 residues long. Trimming left V 9 bases short and J 1 base short, with 15 bases between. In DNA, the CDR3 is TGCGCCACCAGACAGGGAGGGGGCACAGATACGCAGTATTTT. Protein product: CATRQGGGTDTQYF.

The CDR3: CSAIRGSSYNEQFF. Written as DNA, the CDR3 is TGCAGTGCTATAAGGGGGAGCTCCTACAATGAGCAGTTCTTC. This rearrangement joins TRBV20-1 to TRBJ2-1; perhaps TRBD1 as D (6 bases). V lost 4 bases and J 0 bases, leaving 10 bases between the germline ends. Germline CDR1 is DFQATT and CDR2 is SNEGSKA (reference sequence). The CDR3 runs to 14 residues.

This chain uses TRBV4-1 with TRBJ2-2; D perhaps matches TRBD1 (5 bases). V lost 0 bases and J lost 7, with 15 bases in between. The CDR3 consists of 16 residues. CDR1 and CDR2 (germline): MGHRA, YSYEKL. The CDR3 nucleotides read TGCGCCAGCAGCCAAGATCGGGCAGGGTACGGCGGGGAGCTGTTTTTT. It is translated as CASSQDRAGYGGELFF.

This chain connects TRBV30 to TRBJ2-4, with 9 bases identical to TRBD1. Near its end, the DNA agrees better with TRBJ2-7, so the J call may be wrong. Germline V gene sequence: CDR1 GTSNPN, CDR2 SVGIG (reference sequence). The CDR3 is made up of 14 amino acids. CDR3 loop: CAWSRTGGPYEQYF. The CDR3 DNA sequence: TGTGCCTGGAGTCGAACAGGGGGCCCCTACGAGCAGTACTTC.

This clonotype turned up a few times. The chain joins TRBV20-1 to TRBJ2-5, with TRBD1 as a possible D gene (5 bases). This CDR3 is 12 amino acids long. CDR1 is DFQATT and CDR2 is SNEGSKA in the germline V gene (reference sequence). V gave up 4 bases and J gave up 2 bases, with 8 bases separating them. CDR3 bases: TGCAGTGCTATCAACAGGCAAGAGACCCAGTACTTC. Its protein is CSAINRQETQYF.

This clonotype was picked up a small number of times. The rearrangement joins TRBV7-3 to TRBJ2-1; perhaps TRBD2 as D (6 bases). The V end lost 2 bases, the J end lost 3 bases, and 14 bases lay between the germline ends. Germline-derived CDR1 and CDR2 are SGHTA and FQGTGA. This CDR3 is 16 amino acids long. The DNA for the CDR3 is TGTGCCAGCAGCTTAGGAGGGCTCGGGAGCTACAATGAGCAGTTCTTC. It translates to CASSLGGLGSYNEQFF.

The sample holds a few counts of this clonotype. The chain employs TRBV4-1 and TRBJ2-3, with D possibly being TRBD1 or TRBD2 (6 bases each). Germline CDR1 is MGHRA and CDR2 is YSYEKL. Trimming stripped 4 bases from V and 4 bases from J, with 21 bases between. There are 17 residues in the CDR3. The DNA for the CDR3 is TGCGCCAGCAGCCCGAGAGGGACTCCCGGGGGCTCAGATACGCAGTATTTT. This translates into CASSPRGTPGGSDTQYF.

This chain joins TRBV12-3 or TRBV12-4 and TRBJ1-4; no reliable D call. The length of the CDR3 is 15 residues. Between the trimmed V and J ends, which lost 4 bases and 1 base, there was a span of 10 bases. The DNA for the CDR3 is TGTGCCAGCAGTTCTCGGGAAATAACTAATGAAAAACTGTTTTTT. The encoded protein is CASSSREITNEKLFF.

This rearrangement joins TRBV28 to TRBJ1-4; tentative D call: TRBD1 (6 bases). V gave up 8 bases and J gave up 3 bases, with 10 bases separating them. The germline V gene has CDR1 MDHEN and CDR2 SYDVKM. CDR3 length equals 13 residues. The CDR3 here is CASEGDSNEKLFF. The DNA of the CDR3 is TGTGCCAGCGAGGGGGATTCTAATGAAAAACTGTTTTTT.

CDR3: CASSSNSMNTEAFF. The CDR3 coding sequence is TGTGCCAGCAGCTCTAACAGTATGAACACTGAAGCTTTCTTT. J is TRBJ1-1 and V is TRBV7-3; unclear D gene. Germline V CDR1 and CDR2: SGHTA, FQGTGA. Trimming removed 4 bases at V and 0 bases at J, with 9 bases between. CDR3 size: 14 residues.

This clonotype was found many times. V gene TRBV27 combines with J gene TRBJ2-1; possible D gene TRBD1, 6 bases. CDR1 is MNHEY and CDR2 is SMNVEV in the germline V gene (reference sequence). The CDR3 is 15 residues long. The V end lost 7 bases, the J end lost 2 bases, and 15 bases lay between the germline ends. The CDR3 DNA reads as TGTGCCAGCAACCCAATCAGGGGCCCCTACAATGAGCAGTTCTTC. Translated: CASNPIRGPYNEQFF.

This clonotype came up a few times. The chain employs TRBV14 and TRBJ2-4, with TRBD1 matching over 8 bases. The CDR3 has 13 residues. V gave up 2 bases and J gave up 13 bases; unmatched junction bases: 7. In germline, CDR1 is SGHDN, CDR2 FVKESK. CDR3 nucleotide sequence: TGTGCCAGCAGCCAATTCCAGGGGGCGGAGCAGTACTTC. This sequence encodes CASSQFQGAEQYF.

V gene TRBV5-7 combines with J gene TRBJ2-6; D is undetermined. Being an ORF, TRBV5-7 has a function that is uncertain. The CDR3 sequence is 16 residues long. V was trimmed by 1 base and J by 4 bases, leaving 12 bases between them. For the CDR3, the DNA is TGTGCCAGCAGCTTGTTTGAGGAAAACGGGGCCAACGTCCTGACTTTC. This sequence encodes CASSLFEENGANVLTF.

This chain connects TRBV12-3 or TRBV12-4 to TRBJ2-3; the D gene is possibly TRBD2 (6 bases). The CDR3 runs to 17 residues. The V end lost 2 bases, the J end lost 0 bases, and 15 bases lay between the germline ends. The chain's CDR3 is CASSLTGTPGSTDTQYF. In DNA form, the CDR3 reads TGTGCCAGCAGTTTAACCGGGACTCCGGGTAGCACAGATACGCAGTATTTT.